Sequencing of this T cell receptor (beta chain) was carried out in a study of T cell responses to AZD1222 COVID-19 vaccine. Sequenced by immunoSEQ multiplex PCR; TCRdb stores in-frame clones only, minus some. The repertoire has 120,000 to 150,000 clones, roughly nine tenths of them found once; the top ten carry approximately 3.6%. A word on this clone: Its specificity is not known.

Study-wide results and limits: Researchers report vaccine-associated CD4 TCRs spanning spike, with dominance at 160-218 and 743-854. All repertoire sampling was performed exclusively after the peak T cell response. Among the donors, most were white British and more were female, and clonal diversity was possibly underestimated.

The receptor was derived from an adult in good health. The specimen was peripheral blood, collected on day 0 of AZD1222 vaccination.

The CDR3 DNA follows: TGTGCCAGCAGCTTAGGAAGAGGGGGCCTATCCTACGAGCAGTACTTC. Residues: CASSLGRGGLSYEQYF. This sequence joins TRBV13 and TRBJ2-7; 7 bases fit TRBD1. Trimming at V came to 0 bases and at J to 1 base, leaving 6 bases not matched to a gene. The CDR3 contains 16 residues. Germline CDR1 is PRHDT and CDR2 is FYEKMQ (reference sequence).